Following are 8 T cell receptor beta chains from one sample sequenced in a study of blood T cell repertoires in COVID-19. Data came from immunoSEQ multiplex PCR; TCRdb stores just in-frame clones and leaves some out. The sample has around 200,000 clones, 75% to 90% seen once. The sample consisted of peripheral blood. The receptors originated from a woman aged 40 to 50 with acute or convalescent COVID-19.

The chain links TRBV5-1 to TRBJ1-6; D is ambiguous. Trimming removed 0 bases at V and 9 bases at J, with 10 bases between. Germline V gives CDR1 SGHRS, CDR2 YFSETQ. This CDR3 has 14 residues. CDR3 in amino acids: CASSLASGTSPLHF. CDR3 nucleotide sequence: TGCGCCAGCAGCTTGGCCTCGGGAACTTCACCCCTCCACTTT.

The chain combines TRBV6-5 with TRBJ1-1; D is unresolved. V shed 0 bases and J shed 2 bases, with 10 bases lying between them. Germline-derived CDR1 and CDR2 are MNHEY and SVGAGI. The CDR3 sequence is 15 residues long. The CDR3 sequence is CASSYSIPGNTEAFF. The CDR3 DNA follows: TGTGCCAGCAGTTACTCAATCCCAGGTAACACTGAAGCTTTCTTT.

This rearrangement joins TRBV6-5 to TRBJ2-1; 11 bases are a match to TRBD2. V trimming: 7 bases; J trimming: 8 bases; junction bases outside the gene matches: 7. CDR1 and CDR2 from the germline V gene are MNHEY and SVGAGI. The CDR3 is 14 residues long. Here the CDR3 reads CASKRLAGKDEQFF. For the CDR3, the DNA is TGTGCCAGCAAAAGACTAGCGGGAAAGGATGAGCAGTTCTTC.

This sequence joins TRBV18 and TRBJ2-7; TRBD1 agrees at 12 bases. This CDR3 is 15 amino acids long. Per the germline V gene, CDR1 is KGHSH and CDR2 is LQKENI. V trimming: 6 bases; J trimming: 4 bases; junction bases outside the gene matches: 7. DNA for the CDR3: TGTGCCAGCTCGGCCGGGACAGGGGGCGGATACGAGCAGTACTTC. Protein sequence: CASSAGTGGGYEQYF.

The CDR3 protein is CASSTGSGNTIYF. As DNA, the CDR3 is TGTGCCAGCTCGACAGGCTCTGGAAACACCATATATTTT. The chain joins TRBV9 to TRBJ1-3, with a possible D match to TRBD1 (6 bases). CDR3 length equals 13 residues. Trimming pared 7 bases from V and 0 bases from J, leaving 8 bases between. Germline V CDR1 and CDR2: SGDLS, YYNGEE. The whole variable domain, remainder taken from reference TRBV9 and TRBJ1-3, is DSGVTQTPKHLITATGQRVTLRCSPRSGDLSVYWYQQSLDQGLQFLIQYYNGEERAKGNILERFSAQQFPDLHSELNLSSLELGDSALYFCASSTGSGNTIYFGEGSWLTVV.

V is TRBV27 and J is TRBJ2-3, with D possibly matching TRBD2 (6 bases). Trimming removed 0 bases at V and 0 bases at J, with 13 bases between. The germline CDR1 and CDR2 sequences are MNHEY and SMNVEV (reference sequence). The CDR3 totals 17 residues. CDR3 amino acids: CASSLSGTYSSTDTQYF. The DNA of the CDR3 is TGTGCCAGCAGTTTATCCGGGACTTATTCTAGCACAGATACGCAGTATTTT.

This clone was picked up a small number of times. The V gene is TRBV18, the J gene TRBJ1-4; 7 bases fit TRBD1. Germline-derived CDR1 and CDR2 are KGHSH and LQKENI. This CDR3 is 17 amino acids long. The ends lost 4 bases at V and 6 bases at J; junction bases unmatched: 14. The CDR3 region has the DNA TGTGCCAGCTCACTCCAGGAAGCAGGGGGTCTTGATGAAAAACTGTTTTTT. Translation: CASSLQEAGGLDEKLFF.

This clone was counted a few times. This chain connects TRBV4-1 to TRBJ1-2; possibly TRBD1 for D (5 bases). Germline CDR1 and CDR2: MGHRA and YSYEKL. The CDR3 is 13 amino acids. V lost 4 bases and J 2 bases, leaving 8 bases between the germline ends. The CDR3 DNA follows: TGCGCCAGCAGCCCAGGGCTCAACTATGGCTACACCTTC. Translating it yields CASSPGLNYGYTF.